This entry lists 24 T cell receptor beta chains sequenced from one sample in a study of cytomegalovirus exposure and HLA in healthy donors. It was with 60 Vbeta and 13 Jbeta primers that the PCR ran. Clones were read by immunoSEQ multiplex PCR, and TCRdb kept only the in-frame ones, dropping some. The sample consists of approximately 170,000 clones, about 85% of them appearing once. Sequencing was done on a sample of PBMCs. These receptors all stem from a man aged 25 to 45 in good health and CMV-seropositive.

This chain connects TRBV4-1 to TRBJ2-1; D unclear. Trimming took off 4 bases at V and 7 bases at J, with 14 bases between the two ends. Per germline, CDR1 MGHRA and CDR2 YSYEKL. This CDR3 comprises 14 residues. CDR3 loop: CASSLFSLVNEQFF. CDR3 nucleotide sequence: TGCGCCAGCAGCCTCTTCTCCCTCGTTAATGAGCAGTTCTTC.

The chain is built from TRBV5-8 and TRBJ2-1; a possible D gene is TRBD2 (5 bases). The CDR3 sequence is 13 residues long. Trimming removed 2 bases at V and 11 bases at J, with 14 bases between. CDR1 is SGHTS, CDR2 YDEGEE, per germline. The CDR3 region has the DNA TGTGCCAGCAGCTTAAATCGGGGTGAAAAGCAGTTCTTC. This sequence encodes CASSLNRGEKQFF.

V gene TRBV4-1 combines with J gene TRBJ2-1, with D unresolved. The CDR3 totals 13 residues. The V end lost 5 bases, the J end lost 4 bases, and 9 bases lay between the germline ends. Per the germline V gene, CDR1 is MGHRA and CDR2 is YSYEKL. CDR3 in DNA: TGCGCCAGCAGCGCCACAGTATACAATGAGCAGTTCTTC. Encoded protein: CASSATVYNEQFF.

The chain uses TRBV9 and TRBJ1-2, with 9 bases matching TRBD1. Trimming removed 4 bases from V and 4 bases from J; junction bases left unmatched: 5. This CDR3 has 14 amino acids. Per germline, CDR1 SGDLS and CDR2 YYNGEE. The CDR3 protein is CASSPDRGVYGYTF. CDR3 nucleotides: TGTGCCAGCAGCCCTGACAGGGGGGTCTATGGCTACACCTTC.

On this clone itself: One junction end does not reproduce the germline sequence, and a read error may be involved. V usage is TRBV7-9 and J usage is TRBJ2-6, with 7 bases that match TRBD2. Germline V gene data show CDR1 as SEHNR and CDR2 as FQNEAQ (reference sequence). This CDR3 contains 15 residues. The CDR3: CSSFRGVSGANVLTF. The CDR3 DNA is TGTTCCAGCTTTCGGGGGGTGTCTGGGGCCAACGTCCTGACTTTC.

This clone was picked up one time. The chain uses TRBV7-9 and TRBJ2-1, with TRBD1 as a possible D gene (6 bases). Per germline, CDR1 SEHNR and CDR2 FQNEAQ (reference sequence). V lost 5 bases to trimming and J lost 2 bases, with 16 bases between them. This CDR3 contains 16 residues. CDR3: CASSPPLGATYNEQFF. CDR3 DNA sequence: TGTGCCAGCAGCCCCCCCCTGGGGGCGACCTACAATGAGCAGTTCTTC. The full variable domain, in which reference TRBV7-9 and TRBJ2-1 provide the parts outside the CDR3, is DTGVSQNPRHKITKRGQNVTFRCDPISEHNRLYWYRQTLGQGPEFLTYFQNEAQLEKSRLLSDRFSAERPKGSFSTLEIQRTEQGDSAMYLCASSPPLGATYNEQFFGPGTRLTVL.

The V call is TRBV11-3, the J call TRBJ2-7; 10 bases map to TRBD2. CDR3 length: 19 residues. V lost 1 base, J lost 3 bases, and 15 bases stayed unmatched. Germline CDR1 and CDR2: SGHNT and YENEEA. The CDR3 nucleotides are TGTGCCAGCAGCTTAGTATCGGGGCGACTAGCGGGCCGGTACTACGAGCAGTACTTC. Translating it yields CASSLVSGRLAGRYYEQYF.

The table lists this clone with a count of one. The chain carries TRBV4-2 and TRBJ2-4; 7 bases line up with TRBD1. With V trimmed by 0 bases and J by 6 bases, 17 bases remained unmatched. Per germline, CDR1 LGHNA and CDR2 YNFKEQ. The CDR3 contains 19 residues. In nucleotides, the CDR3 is TGTGCCAGCAGCCAAGATGACAGGGCGTTTGGTCGTAAGAGAAACATTCAGTACTTC. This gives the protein CASSQDDRAFGRKRNIQYF.

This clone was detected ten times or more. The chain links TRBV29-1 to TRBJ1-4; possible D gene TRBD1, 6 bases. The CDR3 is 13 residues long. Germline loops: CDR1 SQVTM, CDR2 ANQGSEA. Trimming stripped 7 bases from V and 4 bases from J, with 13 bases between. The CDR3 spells CSANQGGNEKLFF. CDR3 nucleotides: TGCAGCGCCAATCAAGGGGGTAATGAAAAACTGTTTTTT.

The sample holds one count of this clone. CDR3 in amino acids: CASSSRSAGATGELFF. The CDR3 DNA reads TGCGCCAGCAGCTCCAGGTCGGCAGGGGCCACCGGGGAGCTGTTTTTT. The chain has TRBV5-1 and TRBJ2-2; maybe TRBD1 (6 bases). Germline V CDR1 and CDR2: SGHRS, YFSETQ. V lost 3 bases and J 4 bases, leaving 16 bases between the germline ends. The CDR3 runs to 16 residues.

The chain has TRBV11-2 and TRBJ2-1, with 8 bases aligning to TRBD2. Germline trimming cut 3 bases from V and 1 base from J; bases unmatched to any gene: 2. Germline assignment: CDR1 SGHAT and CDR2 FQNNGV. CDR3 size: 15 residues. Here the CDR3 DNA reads TGTGCCAGCAGCTTCCTAGCGGGTTCCTACAATGAGCAGTTCTTC. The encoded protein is CASSFLAGSYNEQFF.

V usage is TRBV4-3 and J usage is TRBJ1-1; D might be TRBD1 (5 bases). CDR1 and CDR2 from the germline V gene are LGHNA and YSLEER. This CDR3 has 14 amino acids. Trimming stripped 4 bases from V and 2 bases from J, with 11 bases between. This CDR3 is CASSPQGYNTEAFF. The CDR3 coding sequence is TGCGCCAGCAGCCCCCAGGGTTATAACACTGAAGCTTTCTTT.

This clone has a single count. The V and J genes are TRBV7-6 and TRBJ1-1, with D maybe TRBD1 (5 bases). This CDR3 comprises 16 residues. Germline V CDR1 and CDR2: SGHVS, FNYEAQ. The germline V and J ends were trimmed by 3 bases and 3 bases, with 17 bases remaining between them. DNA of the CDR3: TGTGCCAGCAGCTTTGATAGGGGCTTCACCCACACTGAAGCTTTCTTT. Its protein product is CASSFDRGFTHTEAFF. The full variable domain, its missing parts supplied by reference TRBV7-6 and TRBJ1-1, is GAGVSQSPRYKVTKRGQDVALRCDPISGHVSLYWYRQALGQGPEFLTYFNYEAQQDKSGLPNDRFSAERPEGSISTLTIQRTEQRDSAMYRCASSFDRGFTHTEAFFGQGTRLTVV.

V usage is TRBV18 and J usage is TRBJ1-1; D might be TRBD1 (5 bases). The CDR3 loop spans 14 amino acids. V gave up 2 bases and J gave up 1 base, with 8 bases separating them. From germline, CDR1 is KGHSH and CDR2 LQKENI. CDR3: CASSPARANTEAFF. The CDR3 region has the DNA TGTGCCAGCTCACCAGCCAGGGCGAACACTGAAGCTTTCTTT.

The CDR3 DNA is TGTGCTACGGGTGAGGTCCTGAACACTGAAGCTTTCTTT. Protein: CATGEVLNTEAFF. The rearrangement links TRBV7-7 to TRBJ1-1; unclear D gene. The CDR3 contains 13 residues. Germline V gene sequence: CDR1 SSHAT, CDR2 FNYEAQ (reference sequence).

The CDR3 reads CASSAETGDEKLFF. The CDR3 nucleotides read TGTGCCAGCAGTGCTGAGACAGGGGATGAAAAACTGTTTTTT. The V call is TRBV2, the J call TRBJ1-4; 8 bases align to TRBD1. Germline V lookup: CDR1 SNHLY, CDR2 FYNNEI. V lost 4 bases, J lost 6 bases, and 4 bases stayed unmatched. This CDR3 has 14 residues. Variable domain in full (rest from reference TRBV2 and TRBJ1-4): EPEVTQTPSHQVTQMGQEVILRCVPISNHLYFYWYRQILGQKVEFLVSFYNNEISEKSEIFDDQFSVERPDGSNFTLKIRSTKLEDSAMYFCASSAETGDEKLFFGSGTQLSVL.

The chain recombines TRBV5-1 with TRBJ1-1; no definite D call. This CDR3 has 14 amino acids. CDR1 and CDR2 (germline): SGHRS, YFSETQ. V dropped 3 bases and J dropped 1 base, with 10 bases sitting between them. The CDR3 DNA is TGCGCCAGCAGCTGGGTGACGGGGAACACTGAAGCTTTCTTT. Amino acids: CASSWVTGNTEAFF.

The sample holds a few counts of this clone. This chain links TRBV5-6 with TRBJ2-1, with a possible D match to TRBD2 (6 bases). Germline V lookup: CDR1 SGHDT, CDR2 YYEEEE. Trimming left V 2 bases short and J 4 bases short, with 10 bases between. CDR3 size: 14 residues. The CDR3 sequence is CASSFGGRYNEQFF. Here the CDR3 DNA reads TGTGCCAGCAGCTTCGGAGGGCGGTACAATGAGCAGTTCTTC.

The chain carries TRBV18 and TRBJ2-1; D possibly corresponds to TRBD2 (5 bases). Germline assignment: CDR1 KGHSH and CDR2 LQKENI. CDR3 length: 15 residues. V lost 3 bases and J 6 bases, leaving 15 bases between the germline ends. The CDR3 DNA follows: TGTGCCAGCTCACCCTCGCGCGGGCCTGGCAATGAGCAGTTCTTC. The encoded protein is CASSPSRGPGNEQFF.

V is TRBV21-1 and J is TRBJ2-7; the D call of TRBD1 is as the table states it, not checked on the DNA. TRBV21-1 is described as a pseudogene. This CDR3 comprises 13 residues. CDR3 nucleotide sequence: TGTGCCAGCAGCCCGGACACCCCCTACGAGCAGTACGTC. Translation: CASSPDTPYEQYV.

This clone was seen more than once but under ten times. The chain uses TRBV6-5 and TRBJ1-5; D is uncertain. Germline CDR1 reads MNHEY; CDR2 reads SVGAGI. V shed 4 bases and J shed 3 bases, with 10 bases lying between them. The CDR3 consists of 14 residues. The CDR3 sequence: CASSSTGFNQPQHF. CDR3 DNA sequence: TGTGCCAGCAGTTCGACGGGTTTCAATCAGCCCCAGCATTTT.

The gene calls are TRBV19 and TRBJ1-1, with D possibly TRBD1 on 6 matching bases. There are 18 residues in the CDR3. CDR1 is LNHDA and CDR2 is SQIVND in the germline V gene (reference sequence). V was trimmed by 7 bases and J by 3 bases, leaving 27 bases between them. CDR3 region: CASTPDSPRQAGYTEAFF. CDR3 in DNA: TGTGCCAGTACTCCGGATTCGCCGAGACAGGCCGGGTACACTGAAGCTTTCTTT.

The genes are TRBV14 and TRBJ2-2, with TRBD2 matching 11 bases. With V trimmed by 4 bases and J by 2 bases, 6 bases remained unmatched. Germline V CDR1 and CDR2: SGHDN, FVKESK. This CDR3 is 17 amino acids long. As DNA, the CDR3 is TGTGCCAGCAGCCTCCGACTAGCGGGGCATAACACCGGGGAGCTGTTTTTT. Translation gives CASSLRLAGHNTGELFF.

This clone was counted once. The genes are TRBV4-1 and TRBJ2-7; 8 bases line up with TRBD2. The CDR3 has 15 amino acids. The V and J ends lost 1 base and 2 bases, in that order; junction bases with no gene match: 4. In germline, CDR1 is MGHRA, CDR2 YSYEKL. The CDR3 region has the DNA TGCGCCAGCAGCCAAGGACTAGCGACGACCTACGAGCAGTACTTC. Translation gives CASSQGLATTYEQYF.